This T cell receptor (beta chain) was documented in a study of regulatory T cells in long-lasting Graves disease. About the study: Graves' patients with a new diagnosis had received antithyroid drugs under 3 months.

This clonotype was picked up many times. Arm-PCR of CDR3 regions and iRepertoire HTBI primers were the basis on which TCR beta libraries were built. One entry per CDR3 protein, called by TCRdb with MiXCR from the multiplex PCR reads. The sample lists about 350,000 distinct CDR3 sequences; 15% to 20% were seen once. The V end lost 6 bases, the J end lost 2 bases, and 5 bases lay between the germline ends. Germline V gives CDR1 SGHTA, CDR2 FQGNSA. This CDR3 comprises 13 residues. As for time point: newly diagnosed GD, antithyroid drugs for less than 3 months. After RNA was extracted from PBMCs, the TCR library was made from it. This sample was shared with a second study, whose subject was T cells in Graves' hyperthyroidism and ophthalmopathy.

V gene TRBV7-2 combines with J gene TRBJ2-6; D gene unclear. The TCR sequence derives from a woman aged 18-29 years with Graves disease. The sample was peripheral blood mononuclear cells (PBMCs), taken at new diagnosis, from a patient treated with antithyroid drugs. The chain's CDR3 is CASSLAGANVLTF. The CDR3 DNA follows: TGTGCCAGCAGTTTGGCTGGGGCCAACGTCCTGACTTTC.